The rows below give T cell receptor beta chains drawn from one sample of a study of blood T cells in healthy people across ages. TCRdb fed the 5' RACE reads into MiXCR, producing one record per CDR3 protein. The sample has some 860,000 distinct CDR3 sequences, 56% seen once. What was sequenced was blood. The origin of the receptors is a man aged 35 to 55 in good health. Each CDR3 is given with its conserved first and last residue. D genes are given only for firm matches. Clone sizes are given selectively: once, few, many, or a class where the clone is expanded.

CDR3	DNA	J	V	size	D
CASSADPQGISNQPQHF	TGTGCCAGCAGTGCCGACCCCCAGGGGATAAGCAATCAGCCCCAGCATTTT	TRBJ1-5	TRBV27	NA	NA
CSARWPSGEAQYF	TGCAGTGCTAGATGGCCTAGCGGTGAGGCCCAGTACTTC	TRBJ2-5	TRBV20-1	NA	TRBD2
CASSEDRLNTEAFF	TGCGCCAGCAGCGAAGACAGGTTGAACACTGAAGCTTTCTTT	TRBJ1-1	TRBV10-2	NA	NA
CASIGTSTDTQYF	TGTGCCAGCATCGGGACTAGCACAGATACGCAGTATTTT	TRBJ2-3	TRBV6-1	few	NA
CASSQAGSTDTQYF	TGTGCCAGCAGCCAAGCGGGGAGCACAGATACGCAGTATTTT	TRBJ2-3	TRBV14	NA	NA
CASSDTGSHNEQFF	TGTGCCAGCAGTGACACGGGTTCCCACAATGAGCAGTTCTTC	TRBJ2-1	TRBV6-2/TRBV6-3	NA	NA
CASSPSGDNQPQHF	TGTGCCAGCAGCCCGTCTGGAGACAATCAGCCCCAGCATTTT	TRBJ1-5	TRBV3-1	NA	NA
CASSSGMNSPLHF	TGCGCCAGCAGTTCAGGGATGAATTCACCCCTCCACTTT	TRBJ1-6	TRBV5-1	many	NA
CASSLSVQGPYGYTF	TGTGCCAGCAGTTTATCGGTACAGGGCCCCTATGGCTACACCTTC	TRBJ1-2	TRBV27	NA	NA
CASSFLSTEAFF	TGTGCCAGCAGCTTTTTGTCCACTGAAGCTTTCTTT	TRBJ1-1	TRBV12-3/TRBV12-4	few	NA
CSAPLRANYGYTF	TGCAGTGCTCCCCTGAGAGCTAACTATGGCTACACCTTC	TRBJ1-2	TRBV20-1	many	NA
CASSQWGLDTQYF	TGCGCCAGCAGCCAATGGGGTTTGGATACGCAGTATTTT	TRBJ2-3	TRBV4-3	NA	NA
CASSSLAETSYEQYF	TGTGCCAGCAGCAGCTTAGCGGAAACCTCCTACGAGCAGTACTTC	TRBJ2-7	TRBV11-2	NA	NA
CASSQGPQHQETQYF	TGTGCCAGCAGCCAAGGGCCACAGCACCAAGAGACCCAGTACTTC	TRBJ2-5	TRBV3-1	NA	NA
CASSLRASSTDTQYF	TGTGCCAGCAGCTTAAGGGCATCTAGCACAGATACGCAGTATTTT	TRBJ2-3	TRBV7-2	NA	NA
CASSLGVERSTDTQYF	TGTGCCAGCAGCTTAGGCGTGGAACGGAGCACAGATACGCAGTATTTT	TRBJ2-3	TRBV7-2	NA	NA
CASSDGLEKETQYF	TGTGCCAGCAGCGACGGACTAGAGAAAGAGACCCAGTACTTC	TRBJ2-5	TRBV11-1	NA	TRBD2
CASSLAGGVDGEETQYF	TGTGCCAGCAGTCTAGCGGGGGGGGTTGACGGGGAAGAGACCCAGTACTTC	TRBJ2-5	TRBV28	NA	TRBD2
CSLWGNPYGYTF	TGCAGTCTGTGGGGGAACCCATATGGCTACACCTTC	TRBJ1-2	TRBV20-1	NA	NA
CSVRRPPDTQYF	TGCAGCGTCCGCAGGCCGCCAGATACGCAGTATTTT	TRBJ2-3	TRBV29-1	NA	NA
CASSLAMAGTRSPLHF	TGTGCCAGCAGCCTCGCGATGGCAGGGACTAGATCACCCCTCCACTTT	TRBJ1-6	TRBV28	few	NA
CASSAASGIPDTQYF	TGTGCCAGCAGCGCTGCTAGCGGCATACCAGATACGCAGTATTTT	TRBJ2-3	TRBV7-2	many	TRBD2
CASSHRDRGAYEQYF	TGTGCCAGCAGTCACCGGGACAGGGGGGCCTACGAGCAGTACTTC	TRBJ2-7	TRBV12-3/TRBV12-4	many	TRBD1
CASRDRGFGETQYF	TGTGCCAGCAGGGACAGGGGGTTTGGGGAGACCCAGTACTTC	TRBJ2-5	TRBV27	NA	TRBD1
CSVDGGNYNEQYF	TGCAGCGTTGACGGGGGGAACTACAATGAGCAGTACTTC	TRBJ2-7	TRBV29-1	NA	TRBD2
CASSSTRQGYEQYF	TGTGCCAGCAGCTCTACGAGACAGGGCTACGAGCAGTACTTC	TRBJ2-7	TRBV7-9	NA	TRBD1
CAISPGRLAEAFF	TGTGCCATCAGCCCGGGACGTTTGGCTGAAGCTTTCTTT	TRBJ1-1	TRBV10-3	NA	NA
CSASVVAGGLKTQYF	TGCAGTGCTAGTGTGGTAGCGGGAGGGTTAAAGACCCAGTACTTC	TRBJ2-5	TRBV20-1	few	TRBD2
CASSLFPDAENEQFF	TGCGCCAGCAGCTTGTTCCCAGACGCGGAAAATGAGCAGTTCTTC	TRBJ2-1	TRBV5-1	NA	NA
CASSLLTSRTETQYF	TGTGCCAGCAGTTTACTGACTAGCAGGACGGAGACCCAGTACTTC	TRBJ2-5	TRBV27	few	TRBD2
CASSVDRGRFTDTQYF	TGTGCCAGCAGCGTTGACAGGGGGCGCTTTACAGATACGCAGTATTTT	TRBJ2-3	TRBV9	NA	TRBD1
CASRWGQPPSRYTQYF	TGTGCCAGCAGATGGGGCCAACCCCCATCTCGATACACCCAGTACTTC	TRBJ2-5	TRBV6-1	NA	NA
CSARGTSGRALADTQYF	TGCAGTGCTAGGGGGACTAGCGGGAGGGCCCTCGCAGATACGCAGTATTTT	TRBJ2-3	TRBV20-1	NA	TRBD2
CSVEQKRKWTYEQYF	TGCAGCGTTGAGCAAAAGCGAAAATGGACCTACGAGCAGTACTTC	TRBJ2-7	TRBV29-1	NA	NA
CASTAGSGLAEQFF	TGTGCCAGCACCGCAGGGTCCGGGCTGGCTGAGCAGTTCTTC	TRBJ2-1	TRBV12-3/TRBV12-4	NA	NA
CANSPGLDLSDTQYF	TGTGCCAACAGCCCGGGACTAGATTTATCAGATACGCAGTATTTT	TRBJ2-3	TRBV13	NA	TRBD2
CASSVGPGGVDTQYF	TGTGCCAGCAGCGTGGGACCGGGAGGGGTAGATACGCAGTATTTT	TRBJ2-3	TRBV6-6	NA	TRBD2
CAWSVNRGSGANVLTF	TGTGCCTGGAGTGTAAACAGGGGTTCTGGGGCCAACGTCCTGACTTTC	TRBJ2-6	TRBV30	NA	TRBD1
CASSQDKGASLETQYF	TGCGCCAGCAGCCAAGATAAGGGGGCTAGCCTGGAGACCCAGTACTTC	TRBJ2-5	TRBV4-1	few	TRBD1
CASSPEQGANVLTF	TGTGCCAGCAGCCCCGAACAGGGGGCCAACGTCCTGACTTTC	TRBJ2-6	TRBV3-1	NA	NA
CASSTSSGGISYNEQYF	TGTGCCAGCAGCACCTCTAGCGGGGGGATTTCCTACAATGAGCAGTACTTC	TRBJ2-5	TRBV7-2	NA	TRBD2
CASSPDGHRTDTQYF	TGTGCCAGCAGCCCCGATGGACATCGCACAGATACGCAGTATTTT	TRBJ2-3	TRBV7-2	NA	NA